A selection of T cell receptor beta chains follows, all from one sample in a study of long-term antiretroviral therapy in people with HIV. Using immunoSEQ multiplex PCR, the repertoire was profiled, and TCRdb retains in-frame clones only, with some absent. The sample records tens of thousands of clones, approximately 88% being singletons. Specimen: unsorted PBMCs, collected around 4.2 years after starting antiretroviral therapy. The origin of the receptors is a man aged 25 to 40 with HIV. CDR3s include the opening cysteine and the closing phenylalanine or tryptophan. D genes are given only for firm matches. Some rows mark clone size as missing; the rest say once, few, many or name a class of expanded clone.

j_gene: TRBJ2-1; d_gene: -; v_gene: TRBV2; abundance: -; CDR3nt: TGTGCCAGCCTGGGGCAGCAGCACTACAATGAGCAGTTCTTC; CDR3aa: CASLGQQHYNEQFF
j_gene: TRBJ2-7; d_gene: TRBD2; v_gene: TRBV28; abundance: -; CDR3nt: TGTGCCAGCACCCCGGGACTAGCCCTCTACGAGCAGTACTTC; CDR3aa: CASTPGLALYEQYF
j_gene: TRBJ1-2; d_gene: TRBD1; v_gene: TRBV5-4; abundance: -; CDR3nt: TGTGCCAGCAGCTCCGGAGGACAGGGGGCTTTCGGCTACACCTTC; CDR3aa: CASSSGGQGAFGYTF
j_gene: TRBJ1-2; d_gene: TRBD1; v_gene: TRBV28; abundance: once; CDR3nt: TGTGCCAGCAGGGACAGGGCGGGCTATGGCTACACCTTC; CDR3aa: CASRDRAGYGYTF
j_gene: TRBJ2-2; d_gene: TRBD1; v_gene: TRBV11-2; abundance: few; CDR3nt: TGTGCCAGCAGCTTCAACCGGGACAGCCTTTCCACCGGGGAGCTGTTTTTT; CDR3aa: CASSFNRDSLSTGELFF
j_gene: TRBJ1-6; d_gene: -; v_gene: TRBV6-6; abundance: -; CDR3nt: TGTGCCAGCAGTTCCACGGGAATCTCACCCCTCCACTTT; CDR3aa: CASSSTGISPLHF
j_gene: TRBJ2-2; d_gene: TRBD1; v_gene: TRBV28; abundance: -; CDR3nt: TGTGCCAGCAGTTTTGACAGGGCAGGATACACCGGGGAGCTGTTTTTT; CDR3aa: CASSFDRAGYTGELFF
j_gene: TRBJ2-1; d_gene: TRBD2; v_gene: TRBV11-1; abundance: -; CDR3nt: TGTGCCAGCAGCTTGGAAGGGACTAGCGGGAGAAATGAGCAGTTCTTC; CDR3aa: CASSLEGTSGRNEQFF
j_gene: TRBJ2-7; d_gene: -; v_gene: TRBV5-1; abundance: -; CDR3nt: TGCGCCAGCAGCTTGGTGCGGAACTACGAGCAGTACTTC; CDR3aa: CASSLVRNYEQYF
j_gene: TRBJ2-3; d_gene: TRBD2; v_gene: TRBV4-2; abundance: -; CDR3nt: TGTGCCAGCAGCCAGCCGGGACTAGAAAAAGATACGCAGTATTTT; CDR3aa: CASSQPGLEKDTQYF
j_gene: TRBJ2-7; d_gene: TRBD2; v_gene: TRBV28; abundance: -; CDR3nt: TGTGCCAGCAAACCTTGGGGGTCCACTAGCGGGGTGGGTAGCTCCTACGAGCAGTACTTC; CDR3aa: CASKPWGSTSGVGSSYEQYF
j_gene: TRBJ1-2; d_gene: -; v_gene: TRBV18; abundance: -; CDR3nt: TGTGCCAGCTCACCAGAGGCAGTCCACCCCAACTATGGCTACACCTTC; CDR3aa: CASSPEAVHPNYGYTF